The next 30 T cell receptor beta chains were all read from a single sample in a study of cytomegalovirus exposure and HLA in healthy donors. Primers: 60 Vbeta forward and 13 Jbeta reverse. Repertoires were generated with immunoSEQ multiplex PCR, while TCRdb's copy carries only in-frame clones and drops some. The table lists around 72,000 clones, 65% to 80% of them singletons. Sequenced: PBMCs. The receptors come from a man in his forties in good health and CMV-seropositive.

The chain uses TRBV9 and TRBJ1-2; 7 bases map to TRBD1. The germline V gene has CDR1 SGDLS and CDR2 YYNGEE. The CDR3 spans 17 residues. The V gene end was trimmed by 0 bases and the J gene end by 4 bases; junction bases not matched to a gene: 12. The CDR3 coding sequence is TGTGCCAGCAGCGTAGAGTACCAGGGGGATCGGTTCTATGGCTACACCTTC. It specifies CASSVEYQGDRFYGYTF.

This clone appeared once. This rearrangement joins TRBV2 to TRBJ2-2; tentative D call: TRBD1 (6 bases). Deletions cut 10 bases from V and 2 bases from J, with 11 bases between. CDR3 length: 13 residues. CDR1 is SNHLY, CDR2 FYNNEI, per germline. The CDR3 DNA reads TGTGCCACAACAGGGAGTAACACCGGGGAGCTGTTTTTT. This gives the protein CATTGSNTGELFF.

V is TRBV28 and J is TRBJ2-7, with TRBD1 matching 7 bases. Germline V gene sequence: CDR1 MDHEN, CDR2 SYDVKM. Trimming took 6 bases from V and 0 from J; bases not matched to a gene: 23. This CDR3 has 20 residues. The CDR3 bases are TGTGCCAGCAGCTCTCCCCCGGGACAGAAAACCATACTCAACTCCTACGAGCAGTACTTC. This gives the protein CASSSPPGQKTILNSYEQYF.

Here the CDR3 reads CASSPPGGYEQYF. CDR3 DNA: TGTGCCAGCTCACCACCTGGGGGGTACGAGCAGTACTTC. The chain couples TRBV18 to TRBJ2-7; maybe TRBD2 (6 bases). Germline V CDR1 and CDR2: KGHSH, LQKENI. The V end lost 0 bases, the J end lost 4 bases, and 7 bases lay between the germline ends. The CDR3 sequence is 13 residues long.

CDR3 DNA: TGCGCCAGCAGCACCCAAGACAGACGATCTGAAGCTTTCTTT. Its protein is CASSTQDRRSEAFF. The chain combines TRBV5-1 with TRBJ1-1; weak D call: TRBD1 (5 bases). CDR1 and CDR2 from the germline V gene are SGHRS and YFSETQ. The ends were cut back, 4 bases at V and 6 bases at J, with 16 bases in the middle. The CDR3 runs 14 residues.

This clone was recorded only once. The J gene is TRBJ1-1, the V gene TRBV18; TRBD1 matches 10 bases. CDR1 is KGHSH and CDR2 is LQKENI in the germline V gene. The V segment lost 2 bases and the J segment 6 bases; nucleotides outside the gene matches: 12. The length of the CDR3 is 17 residues. The CDR3 nucleotides read TGTGCCAGCTCACCATCCCAACCGGGACAGGGGTTCTCTGAAGCTTTCTTT. Translating it yields CASSPSQPGQGFSEAFF. Together with reference TRBV18 and TRBJ1-1, the CDR3 gives the full variable domain: NAGVMQNPRHLVRRRGQEARLRCSPMKGHSHVYWYRQLPEEGLKFMVYLQKENIIDESGMPKERFSAEFPKEGPSILRIQQVVRGDSAAYFCASSPSQPGQGFSEAFFGQGTRLTVV.

The rearrangement links TRBV19 to TRBJ2-7, with 9 nucleotides matching TRBD1. The CDR3 loop spans 14 amino acids. Germline values: CDR1 LNHDA, CDR2 SQIVND (reference sequence). The junction had 8 bases not matched to a gene; V was cut back by 5 bases and J by 6 bases. CDR3 in DNA: TGTGCCAGTAGTCCCGGGACAGGGCTATCCGAGCAGTACTTC. Translated, it gives CASSPGTGLSEQYF. The full variable domain, rest sourced from reference TRBV19 and TRBJ2-7, is DGGITQSPKYLFRKEGQNVTLSCEQNLNHDAMYWYRQDPGQGLRLIYYSQIVNDFQKGDIAEGYSVSREKKESFPLTVTSAQKNPTAFYLCASSPGTGLSEQYFGPGTRLTVT.

This clone was seen more than once but under ten times. The chain links TRBV28 to TRBJ2-7; D possibly corresponds to TRBD2 (6 bases). With 6 bases removed from V and 3 bases from J, the gap between germline ends came to 21 bases. CDR3 length: 16 amino acids. Germline assignment: CDR1 MDHEN and CDR2 SYDVKM. CDR3 sequence (DNA): TGTGCCAGCAGCGGCGGAGGGGCACTCTTACACTACGAGCAGTACTTC. Translating gives CASSGGGALLHYEQYF.

This chain connects TRBV6-1 to TRBJ1-4; no clear D gene. CDR1 and CDR2 (germline): MNHNS, SASEGT. The V and J ends lost 7 bases and 8 bases respectively, with 8 bases between them. The CDR3 spans 11 residues. Here the CDR3 DNA reads TGTGCCAGCACGGTGAGGGAAAAACTGTTTTTT. This sequence encodes CASTVREKLFF.

This clone was picked up a small number of times. The chain couples TRBV5-1 to TRBJ2-2; the D gene is possibly TRBD2 (5 bases). Germline-derived CDR1 and CDR2 are SGHRS and YFSETQ. The CDR3 has 15 residues. The V end lost 0 bases, the J end lost 6 bases, and 12 bases lay between the germline ends. In DNA form, the CDR3 reads TGCGCCAGCAGCTTGGAGGGTGCCGGGGCCGGGGAGCTGTTTTTT. Protein sequence: CASSLEGAGAGELFF.

The sample holds a few counts of this clone. V usage is TRBV6-5 and J usage is TRBJ1-5, with D hard to call. Trimming shortened V by 0 bases and J by 0 bases, and 6 bases separated the two germline ends. The CDR3 covers 15 residues. CDR1 is MNHEY, CDR2 SVGAGI, per germline. CDR3 sequence reads: CASSYSPYSNQPQHF. In DNA form, the CDR3 reads TGTGCCAGCAGTTACTCCCCTTATAGCAATCAGCCCCAGCATTTT.

V is TRBV6-1 and J is TRBJ2-7; weak D call: TRBD1 (5 bases). This CDR3 contains 14 residues. Trimming stripped 6 bases from V and 5 bases from J, with 17 bases between. Germline loops: CDR1 MNHNS, CDR2 SASEGT. CDR3: CASRGLSWPDEQYF. DNA for the CDR3: TGTGCCAGCAGGGGGCTCTCGTGGCCGGACGAGCAGTACTTC.

The table lists this clone with a few counts. The genes are TRBV10-3 and TRBJ2-5; 7 nucleotides match TRBD1. The J call may not be correct, given that the DNA end is closer to TRBJ2-7. The CDR3 contains 14 residues. Germline V lookup: CDR1 ENHRY, CDR2 SYGVKD. The CDR3 DNA sequence: TGTGCCATCAGTGAGAGGGCAGGGGGACACGAGCAGTACTTC. Its translation is CAISERAGGHEQYF.

The V and J genes are TRBV5-4 and TRBJ1-2, with D possibly matching TRBD1 (5 bases). Trimming removed 2 bases at V and 7 bases at J, with 12 bases between. Germline CDR1 and CDR2: SGHNT and YYREEE (reference sequence). The CDR3 consists of 13 residues. CDR3 loop: CASSFMGQRGYTF. The CDR3 DNA reads TGTGCCAGCAGCTTTATGGGGCAGCGTGGCTACACCTTC.

This clone was counted between two and nine times. The genes are TRBV6-1 and TRBJ1-2; 9 positions agree with TRBD1. Germline V gives CDR1 MNHNS, CDR2 SASEGT. Trimming removed 4 bases from V and 0 bases from J; junction bases left unmatched: 12. The CDR3 totals 18 residues. DNA for the CDR3: TGTGCCAGCAGTGTCCCAAACAGGGGGCGAGTAGCTAACTATGGCTACACCTTC. Its translation: CASSVPNRGRVANYGYTF.

The chain joins TRBV5-6 to TRBJ1-1; TRBD1 is a possible D gene (6 bases). CDR3 length: 14 amino acids. V was cut by 4 bases and J by 7 bases, with 17 bases left in between. The germline V gene encodes CDR1 SGHDT and CDR2 YYEEEE. In DNA, the CDR3 is TGTGCCAGCAGCCCCCCCACGGGAGGGGGTGAAGCTTTCTTT. Protein sequence: CASSPPTGGGEAFF.

The chain joins TRBV7-6 to TRBJ2-5, with a possible D match to TRBD2 (5 bases). The germline gives CDR1 SGHVS, CDR2 FNYEAQ. V was shortened by 3 bases and J by 5 bases, with 7 bases between the two germline ends. The CDR3 runs to 12 residues. The DNA for the CDR3 is TGTGCCAGCAGCTTCGAGGGTGAGACCCAGTACTTC. Translating it yields CASSFEGETQYF.

This chain connects TRBV7-9 to TRBJ2-5; 10 nucleotides align to TRBD1. The CDR3 runs 15 residues. The V gene end was trimmed by 4 bases and the J gene end by 7 bases; junction bases not matched to a gene: 9. Germline V gives CDR1 SEHNR, CDR2 FQNEAQ (reference sequence). CDR3 in DNA: TGTGCCAGCAGCTACGGGACAGGGGTCCTTTGGACCCAGTACTTC. It translates to CASSYGTGVLWTQYF. Supplemented by reference TRBV7-9 and TRBJ2-5, the full variable domain reads DTGVSQNPRHKITKRGQNVTFRCDPISEHNRLYWYRQTLGQGPEFLTYFQNEAQLEKSRLLSDRFSAERPKGSFSTLEIQRTEQGDSAMYLCASSYGTGVLWTQYFGPGTRLLVL.

This clone came up a few times. The rearrangement links TRBV2 to TRBJ2-1, with TRBD1 matching over 8 bases. Per the germline V gene, CDR1 is SNHLY and CDR2 is FYNNEI. CDR3 length equals 15 residues. V lost 9 bases and J lost 6; bases outside the gene matches: 13. The CDR3 protein is CASTLQGAISNEQFF. CDR3 sequence (DNA): TGTGCCAGTACACTCCAGGGGGCCATCTCCAATGAGCAGTTCTTC. Based on the CDR3 plus reference TRBV2 and TRBJ2-1, the full variable domain is EPEVTQTPSHQVTQMGQEVILRCVPISNHLYFYWYRQILGQKVEFLVSFYNNEISEKSEIFDDQFSVERPDGSNFTLKIRSTKLEDSAMYFCASTLQGAISNEQFFGPGTRLTVL.

In regard to this clone: The sample has other DNA sequences that encode this CDR3 too. The J gene is TRBJ2-3, the V gene TRBV5-1; 7 nucleotides line up with TRBD2. Germline lookup yields CDR1 SGHRS and CDR2 YFSETQ. V shed 4 bases and J 6 bases; nucleotides not matched to a gene: 14. CDR3 length equals 16 residues. This CDR3 reads CASSLAGGGAGDTQYF. CDR3 DNA: TGCGCCAGCAGCCTCGCTGGCGGGGGAGCTGGGGATACGCAGTATTTT.

V usage is TRBV7-9 and J usage is TRBJ2-2; possibly TRBD1 for D (5 bases). The germline V and J ends were trimmed by 1 base and 0 bases, with 6 bases remaining between them. CDR3 length equals 15 residues. Germline values: CDR1 SEHNR, CDR2 FQNEAQ (reference sequence). CDR3 sequence: CASSLGRANTGELFF. The CDR3 DNA reads as TGTGCCAGCAGCTTAGGCAGGGCGAACACCGGGGAGCTGTTTTTT.

The rearrangement uses TRBV28 and TRBJ1-2, with TRBD1 matching 8 bases. The CDR3 length is 15 residues. V dropped 11 bases and J dropped 3; count of bases not matched to a gene: 14. The germline V gene has CDR1 MDHEN and CDR2 SYDVKM. This chain's CDR3 is CACWRRTGSDYGYTF. CDR3 coding DNA: TGTGCCTGCTGGAGGAGGACAGGGTCTGACTATGGCTACACCTTC.

In regard to this clone: Distinct nucleotide sequences in the sample also encode this CDR3. The V and J genes are TRBV5-6 and TRBJ1-5; D gene ambiguous. V was shortened by 4 bases and J by 1 base, with 12 bases between the two germline ends. The V gene's germline CDR1 is SGHDT and CDR2 YYEEEE. The CDR3 covers 15 residues. The CDR3 here is CASSPRGSSNQPQHF. The CDR3 DNA sequence: TGTGCCAGCAGCCCGCGAGGGTCGAGCAATCAGCCCCAGCATTTT.

This clone has more than one count but fewer than ten. The chain carries TRBV5-1 and TRBJ2-7; D is possibly TRBD2 (6 bases). This CDR3 contains 13 residues. V lost 5 bases, J lost 7 bases, and 16 bases lay in between. CDR1 is SGHRS and CDR2 is YFSETQ in the germline V gene. CDR3 nucleotide sequence: TGCGCCAGCAGGGAGGGGCCGCTTGGGGAGCAGTACTTC. This translates into CASREGPLGEQYF.

This sequence joins TRBV28 and TRBJ2-3; no reliable D call. The CDR3 has 14 residues. CDR1 and CDR2 from the germline V gene are MDHEN and SYDVKM. Trimming removed 3 bases from V and 1 base from J, with 8 bases in between. The CDR3 sequence is CASSFLAGTDTQYF. The DNA of the CDR3 is TGTGCCAGCAGTTTCCTCGCGGGCACAGATACGCAGTATTTT.

V is TRBV28 and J is TRBJ1-2; 8 bases agree with TRBD1. V gave up 6 bases and J gave up 4 bases; unmatched junction bases: 10. This CDR3 comprises 15 residues. CDR1 is MDHEN and CDR2 is SYDVKM in the germline V gene. Here the CDR3 DNA reads TGTGCCAGCAGCTCCTTATCTGGACAGGGCTATGGCTACACCTTC. Amino acids: CASSSLSGQGYGYTF.

The rearrangement joins TRBV21-1 to TRBJ2-2; TRBD2 is the table's D call, not checked against the DNA. TRBV21-1 is noted as a pseudogene. The CDR3 consists of 15 residues. The CDR3 nucleotides read TGTGCCTGCGAAGCGGATCGGGGGAACACCGGGGAGCTGTTTTTT. Protein sequence: CACEADRGNTGELFF.

This sequence joins TRBV5-6 and TRBJ1-2; 11 bases are a match to TRBD1. This CDR3 is 15 amino acids long. Trimming removed 4 bases from V and 6 bases from J; junction bases left unmatched: 8. CDR1 and CDR2 from the germline V gene are SGHDT and YYEEEE. The CDR3 DNA follows: TGTGCCAGCAGCACAACGGGACAGGGGGTCCATGGCTACACCTTC. Its protein product is CASSTTGQGVHGYTF.

The chain combines TRBV5-1 with TRBJ2-7; a weak D match, TRBD1 (6 bases). Trimming removed 4 bases from V and 2 bases from J, with 10 bases in between. CDR3 length: 13 amino acids. CDR1 is SGHRS, CDR2 YFSETQ, per germline. CDR3 bases: TGCGCCAGCAGCCCGGACAGAGCCTACGAGCAGTACTTC. Its protein is CASSPDRAYEQYF.

The V gene is TRBV7-6, the J gene TRBJ2-2; perhaps TRBD1 as D (5 bases). V was pared by 5 bases and J by 0 bases, with 10 bases between. This CDR3 spans 15 amino acids. Germline V gene data show CDR1 as SGHVS and CDR2 as FNYEAQ. CDR3 loop: CASSRRQPNTGELFF. The CDR3 bases are TGTGCCAGCAGCCGACGACAGCCGAACACCGGGGAGCTGTTTTTT.